Following are 32 T cell receptor beta chains from one sample sequenced in a study of blood T cell repertoires in COVID-19. Some clones are missing from TCRdb's copy, which holds only in-frame ones; the method was immunoSEQ multiplex PCR. Here the sample spans 210,000 or so clones, approximately 79% being singletons. Material: peripheral blood. The receptors were gathered from a man aged 45-65 years who had recovered from COVID-19.

This chain connects TRBV6-6 to TRBJ2-3, with TRBD2 matching over 8 bases. Germline-derived CDR1 and CDR2 are MNHNY and SVGAGI (reference sequence). Trimming removed 7 bases from V and 5 bases from J; junction bases left unmatched: 11. The CDR3 length is 15 residues. This CDR3 reads CASINSGSGLDTQYF. CDR3 in DNA: TGTGCCAGCATCAACAGCGGGAGCGGTCTAGATACGCAGTATTTT.

This clone was observed a single time. This sequence joins TRBV4-2 and TRBJ2-4; 8 bases are shared with TRBD2. J was trimmed by 1 base and V by 3 bases; bases with no gene match: 5. The CDR3 spans 16 residues. Germline V CDR1 and CDR2: LGHNA, YNFKEQ. CDR3 in DNA: TGTGCCAGCAGCCAGTTAAGCGGGAGTGCCAAAAACATTCAGTACTTC. This gives the protein CASSQLSGSAKNIQYF.

To note about this clone: This sample includes further DNA sequences coding for the same CDR3. This sequence joins TRBV3-1 (or the pseudogene TRBV3-2) and TRBJ2-3; weak D call: TRBD1 (5 bases). CDR1 and CDR2 from the germline V gene are LGHDT and YNNKEL (reference sequence). CDR3 length: 14 amino acids. V gave up 1 base and J gave up 0 bases, with 5 bases separating them. CDR3 in amino acids: CASSQGQSTDTQYF. CDR3 bases: TGTGCCAGCAGCCAAGGACAGAGCACAGATACGCAGTATTTT.

This chain uses TRBV11-2 with TRBJ1-4; 8 nucleotides match TRBD1. V lost 5 bases to trimming and J lost 14 bases; unmatched junction nucleotides: 13. The CDR3 totals 14 residues. In germline, CDR1 is SGHAT, CDR2 FQNNGV. In DNA form, the CDR3 reads TGTGCCAGCAGCCTAGGGGGGGACAGGTCTGGGCTGTTTTTT. Encoded protein: CASSLGGDRSGLFF.

This chain connects TRBV11-3 to TRBJ2-2; 10 bases fit TRBD2. Germline V lookup: CDR1 SGHNT, CDR2 YENEEA. The CDR3 sequence is 14 residues long. J gave up 7 bases and V 5 bases, and 4 bases lay outside the gene matches. The chain's CDR3 is CASSVAGGYGELFF. Written as DNA, the CDR3 is TGTGCCAGCAGCGTAGCGGGAGGTTACGGGGAGCTGTTTTTT.

This clone was observed a few times. V and J are TRBV3-1 (or the pseudogene TRBV3-2) and TRBJ2-7; perhaps TRBD1 as D (5 bases). Germline CDR1 LGHDT, CDR2 YNNKEL (reference sequence). The CDR3 is 14 amino acids. V was pared by 1 base and J by 5 bases, with 12 bases between. CDR3: CASSQVGLVNEQYF. The CDR3 DNA is TGTGCCAGCAGCCAAGTGGGGCTAGTTAACGAGCAGTACTTC.

DNA of the CDR3: TGTGCCAGTAGTATTAGAAGGGGACAGAATGAAGAAAAACTGTTTTTT. Protein product: CASSIRRGQNEEKLFF. The genes are TRBV19 and TRBJ1-4; 7 positions match TRBD1. Germline V gene data show CDR1 as LNHDA and CDR2 as SQIVND (reference sequence). Unmatched junction bases numbered 12, after V lost 3 bases and J lost 8 bases. The CDR3 spans 16 residues.

This chain uses TRBV6-2 or TRBV6-3 with TRBJ1-4; D is ambiguous. This CDR3 is built from 12 residues. Trimming cost V 6 bases and J 6 bases, with 8 bases left between them. The germline gives CDR1 MNHEY, CDR2 SVGEGT. The CDR3 protein is CASSQEDEKLFF. CDR3 DNA sequence: TGTGCCAGCAGCCAAGAGGATGAAAAACTGTTTTTT.

V and J are TRBV7-9 and TRBJ1-5, with TRBD1 as a possible D gene (5 bases). From germline, CDR1 is SEHNR and CDR2 FQNEAQ (reference sequence). The CDR3 is 14 residues long. The V end lost 1 base, the J end lost 5 bases, and 9 bases lay between the germline ends. The DNA for the CDR3 is TGTGCCAGCAGCTTAGTCGGAGGGGATCAGCCCCAGCATTTT. The encoded protein is CASSLVGGDQPQHF.

CDR3 nucleotides: TGTGCCAGCCCCCCCCGGGACCAAGGGGGCAGCAATGAAGCTTTCTTT. Residues: CASPPRDQGGSNEAFF. This rearrangement joins TRBV7-9 to TRBJ1-1; TRBD1 matches at 7 bases. Germline V gene lookup returns CDR1 SEHNR and CDR2 FQNEAQ (reference sequence). This CDR3 region has 16 residues. Trimming at V came to 8 bases and at J to 7 bases, leaving 19 bases not matched to a gene.

The chain is built from TRBV5-5 and TRBJ1-1; D is perhaps TRBD1 (6 bases). From germline, CDR1 is SGHKS and CDR2 YYEKEE (reference sequence). V dropped 0 bases and J dropped 2 bases, with 11 bases sitting between them. CDR3 size: 15 residues. The CDR3 sequence is CASSLGDTLNTEAFF. CDR3 coding DNA: TGTGCCAGCAGCTTGGGGGACACCCTAAACACTGAAGCTTTCTTT.

The chain links TRBV24-1 to TRBJ2-3; 7 nucleotides match TRBD1. Germline CDR1 and CDR2: KGHDR and SFDVKD. This CDR3 is built from 18 residues. The trim removed 7 bases at V and 1 base at J, leaving 16 bases unmatched. The chain's CDR3 is CATRQAPGQIRRTDTQYF. The CDR3 DNA reads TGTGCCACCAGACAGGCACCGGGACAGATAAGACGCACAGATACGCAGTATTTT.

This clone was recorded once. The chain links TRBV6-2 or TRBV6-3 to TRBJ2-7; TRBD2 might be the D (5 bases). Per germline, CDR1 MNHEY and CDR2 SVGEGT. With 7 bases removed from V and 4 bases from J, the gap between germline ends came to 17 bases. This CDR3 is built from 14 residues. The DNA for the CDR3 is TGTGCCAGCACCCCCTGGGAGCCCCCTTACGAGCAGTACTTC. It translates to CASTPWEPPYEQYF.

The chain carries TRBV18 and TRBJ1-3, with TRBD1 matching over 8 bases. Germline V gene lookup returns CDR1 KGHSH and CDR2 LQKENI. CDR3 size: 14 residues. V dropped 4 bases and J dropped 6; count of bases not matched to a gene: 5. CDR3 sequence reads: CASSLDRDSNTIYF. For the CDR3, the DNA is TGTGCCAGCTCACTGGACAGGGATTCAAACACCATATATTTT. Full variable domain (missing parts from reference TRBV18 and TRBJ1-3): NAGVMQNPRHLVRRRGQEARLRCSPMKGHSHVYWYRQLPEEGLKFMVYLQKENIIDESGMPKERFSAEFPKEGPSILRIQQVVRGDSAAYFCASSLDRDSNTIYFGEGSWLTVV.

The chain couples TRBV6-7 to TRBJ2-2; 9 bases map to TRBD2. TRBV6-7 is an ORF, with its function uncertain. The J segment lost 5 bases and the V segment lost 0 bases, leaving 10 bases of the junction unmatched. The CDR3 is made up of 18 amino acids. The CDR3 reads CASSYSPWREGYTGELFF. CDR3 coding DNA: TGTGCCAGCAGTTACTCCCCCTGGCGGGAGGGTTATACCGGGGAGCTGTTTTTT.

This sequence joins TRBV19 and TRBJ2-5, with D possibly matching TRBD1 (6 bases). Germline V gene sequence: CDR1 LNHDA, CDR2 SQIVND (reference sequence). The CDR3 sequence is 16 residues long. V lost 3 bases, J lost 2 bases, and 16 bases lay in between. The CDR3 spells CASSIRRGRIQETQYF. CDR3 coding DNA: TGTGCCAGTAGTATTCGCAGGGGACGGATACAAGAGACCCAGTACTTC.

The J gene is TRBJ1-6, the V gene TRBV6-2 or TRBV6-3; the D gene is possibly TRBD1 (6 bases). Per the germline V gene, CDR1 is MNHEY and CDR2 is SVGEGT. Trimming shortened V by 4 bases and J by 9 bases, and 16 bases separated the two germline ends. CDR3 length: 15 amino acids. CDR3 residues: CASSWGDLGGSPLHF. CDR3 in DNA: TGTGCCAGCAGTTGGGGAGATCTAGGGGGTTCACCCCTCCACTTT.

Written as DNA, the CDR3 is TGTGCCAGCAGCTTCCGGGACAGGGGGTGGGATACGCAGTATTTT. It yields the protein CASSFRDRGWDTQYF. This chain joins TRBV13 and TRBJ2-3, with 11 bases that match TRBD1. Germline V gene sequence: CDR1 PRHDT, CDR2 FYEKMQ (reference sequence). The length of the CDR3 is 15 residues. V shed 3 bases and J 6 bases; nucleotides not matched to a gene: 5.

The chain employs TRBV9 and TRBJ2-6, with a possible D match to TRBD2 (5 bases). The V end lost 5 bases, the J end lost 2 bases, and 11 bases lay between the germline ends. CDR3 size: 15 residues. Germline V CDR1 and CDR2: SGDLS, YYNGEE. The CDR3 is CASSPPGAGANVLTF. The CDR3 DNA reads as TGTGCCAGCAGTCCTCCCGGGGCTGGGGCCAACGTCCTGACTTTC.

The chain has TRBV6-5 and TRBJ1-2; a possible D gene is TRBD1 (5 bases). Germline V gene lookup returns CDR1 MNHEY and CDR2 SVGAGI. CDR3 length: 12 residues. V was cut by 6 bases and J by 7 bases, with 12 bases left in between. CDR3: CASRTDTGGYTF. DNA for the CDR3: TGTGCCAGCAGGACAGACACCGGTGGCTACACCTTC.

CDR3 region: CATSEPGTGVRHEQFF. The DNA of the CDR3 is TGTGCCACCAGTGAGCCCGGGACAGGGGTGAGGCATGAGCAGTTCTTC. This chain links TRBV24-1 with TRBJ2-1; 10 bases fit TRBD1. This CDR3 is 16 amino acids long. Germline V gene sequence: CDR1 KGHDR, CDR2 SFDVKD. J lost 8 bases, V lost 4 bases, and 10 bases had no gene match.

The chain has TRBV2 and TRBJ2-7; 10 bases line up with TRBD2. Germline lookup yields CDR1 SNHLY and CDR2 FYNNEI. V was clipped by 6 bases and J by 12 bases; unmatched bases: 8. This CDR3 is 12 amino acids long. The CDR3 reads CASSTLAGERYF. DNA of the CDR3: TGTGCCAGCAGCACCCTAGCGGGAGAAAGGTACTTC.

This clone was found a few times. The chain is built from TRBV19 and TRBJ2-1, with 7 bases aligning to TRBD2. J was trimmed by 5 bases and V by 5 bases; bases with no gene match: 15. The germline V gene has CDR1 LNHDA and CDR2 SQIVND (reference sequence). CDR3 length: 17 amino acids. The CDR3 loop is CASSGNRWASGDNEQFF. As DNA, the CDR3 is TGTGCCAGTAGTGGTAATCGTTGGGCTAGCGGAGACAATGAGCAGTTCTTC.

This clone was recorded at least ten times. The chain links TRBV10-1 to TRBJ2-1; 7 bases map to TRBD2. With 2 bases clipped from V and 10 bases from J, the junction kept 11 bases outside the gene matches. The CDR3 length is 15 residues. Looked up from germline, CDR1 is WNHNN and CDR2 is SYGVQD (reference sequence). The CDR3 loop reads CASSESGGGPREQFF. CDR3 coding DNA: TGCGCCAGCAGTGAGAGTGGGGGAGGGCCTCGAGAGCAGTTCTTC.

V is TRBV7-9 and J is TRBJ2-1; TRBD2 matches at 11 bases. The CDR3 is 15 residues long. After removal of 8 bases from V and 3 bases from J, the junction contained 6 bases not matched to a gene. The germline gives CDR1 SEHNR, CDR2 FQNEAQ (reference sequence). The CDR3 DNA sequence: TGTGCCAGCGGCACGACTAGCGGGAACTACAATGAGCAGTTCTTC. Protein sequence: CASGTTSGNYNEQFF.

V usage is TRBV5-1 and J usage is TRBJ2-1, with 9 positions matching TRBD2. V lost 4 bases to trimming and J lost 8 bases; unmatched junction nucleotides: 10. The CDR3 consists of 15 residues. Germline V lookup: CDR1 SGHRS, CDR2 YFSETQ. The CDR3, as DNA: TGCGCCAGCAGCCTTAGCGGGAGTTATTTTGATGAGCAGTTCTTC. Its protein is CASSLSGSYFDEQFF.

This clone showed up many times. This chain uses TRBV4-1 with TRBJ1-4; D ambiguous. CDR1 and CDR2 from the germline V gene are MGHRA and YSYEKL. Trimming pared 1 base from V and 13 bases from J, leaving 25 bases between. This CDR3 has 17 residues. The CDR3 region is CASSQGLTGKGTDGLFF. For the CDR3, the DNA is TGCGCCAGCAGCCAAGGCTTGACGGGGAAGGGTACCGACGGACTGTTTTTT.

The sample holds a few counts of this clone. The V call is TRBV15, the J call TRBJ1-2; D remains unclear. CDR3 length equals 15 residues. Germline V CDR1 and CDR2: LNHNV, YYDKDF (reference sequence). Trimming shortened V by 0 bases and J by 4 bases, and 12 bases separated the two germline ends. For the CDR3, the DNA is TGTGCCACCAGCAGAGATATGAGGTTCTCCTATGGCTACACCTTC. This sequence encodes CATSRDMRFSYGYTF.

CDR3 region: CASSSKREGNEQFF. In DNA form, the CDR3 reads TGTGCCAGCAGTTCAAAGCGGGAGGGCAATGAGCAGTTCTTC. This sequence joins TRBV6-5 and TRBJ2-1, with TRBD2 matching 10 bases. The V gene end was trimmed by 4 bases and the J gene end by 6 bases; junction bases not matched to a gene: 3. The CDR3 is 14 amino acids. Germline assignment: CDR1 MNHEY and CDR2 SVGAGI.

This rearrangement joins TRBV5-1 to TRBJ1-2; the D gene is possibly TRBD1 (5 bases). This CDR3 has 13 residues. V lost 0 bases and J 4 bases, leaving 7 bases between the germline ends. CDR1 is SGHRS and CDR2 is YFSETQ in the germline V gene. In DNA, the CDR3 is TGCGCCAGCAGCTTGGGTACAGGCTATGGCTACACCTTC. Translating it yields CASSLGTGYGYTF.

This chain uses TRBV28 with TRBJ2-7; 11 nucleotides line up with TRBD2. The CDR3 is 16 amino acids. Germline values: CDR1 MDHEN, CDR2 SYDVKM. After removal of 5 bases from V and 0 bases from J, the junction contained 6 bases not matched to a gene. CDR3 sequence reads: CASSGALAGDSYEQYF. For the CDR3, the DNA is TGTGCCAGCAGTGGCGCACTAGCGGGAGACTCCTACGAGCAGTACTTC.

This chain joins TRBV7-2 and TRBJ1-2; 8 bases agree with TRBD1. Germline lookup yields CDR1 SGHTA and CDR2 FQGNSA. The CDR3 covers 15 residues. V trimming: 5 bases; J trimming: 7 bases; junction bases outside the gene matches: 12. Written as DNA, the CDR3 is TGTGCCAGCAGCCAGGGGTCAGGGGGCGCGGGTGGCTACACCTTC. This codes for CASSQGSGGAGGYTF.